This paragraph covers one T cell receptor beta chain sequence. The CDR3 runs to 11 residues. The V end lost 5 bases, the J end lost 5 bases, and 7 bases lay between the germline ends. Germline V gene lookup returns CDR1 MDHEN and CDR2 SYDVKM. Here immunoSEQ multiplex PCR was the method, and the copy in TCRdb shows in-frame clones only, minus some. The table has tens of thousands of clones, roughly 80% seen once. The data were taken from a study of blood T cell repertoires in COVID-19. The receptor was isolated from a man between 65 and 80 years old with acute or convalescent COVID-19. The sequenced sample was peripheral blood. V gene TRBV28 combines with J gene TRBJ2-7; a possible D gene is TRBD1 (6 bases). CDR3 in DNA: TGTGCCAGCAGTCCAGGGGACGAGCAGTACTTC. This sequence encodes CASSPGDEQYF.